A selection of T cell receptor beta chains follows, all from one sample in a study of blood T cells in healthy people across ages. TCRdb reprocessed the 5' RACE reads via MiXCR and lists one record per CDR3 protein. The sample contains fewer than 2,000,000 distinct CDR3 sequences, roughly two fifths of which appear only once. Sequencing was performed on blood. All receptors derive from a human donor in good health. Each CDR3 is given with its conserved first and last residue.

j_call v_call cdr3_aa
TRBJ2-5 TRBV20-1 CSAPDLIQETQYF
TRBJ2-3 TRBV10-3 CAISKNSGAQDTQYF
- TRBV6-1 CASISGGALETQYF
TRBJ2-7 TRBV7-2 CASSNGRGLPSTYEQYF
TRBJ2-1 TRBV5-1 CASSLAVTSPLSPFF
TRBJ2-3 TRBV20-1 CSARVGGFTSTDTQYF
TRBJ2-1 TRBV25-1 CASRDYSREDEQFF
TRBJ2-7 TRBV13 CASRRRDPPHYEQYF
TRBJ2-7 TRBV7-2 CASSFRGFEQYF
TRBJ2-7 TRBV7-2 CASSLDFGLGYEQYF
TRBJ2-7 TRBV3-1 CASSQDLSTSYEQYF
TRBJ1-4 TRBV27 CASSSSGARGEKLFF
TRBJ2-1 TRBV20-1 CSARPGGSYNEQFF
TRBJ1-2 TRBV7-2 CASSLRSRSSGDYTF
TRBJ2-7 TRBV6-5 CASSTTAWGEQYF
TRBJ2-6 TRBV28 CASSSVGASGANVLTF
TRBJ2-7 TRBV29-1 CSVLTENYEQYF
TRBJ2-1 TRBV20-1 CSAKGSGTLNEQFF
TRBJ2-7 TRBV5-1 CASSLLTGADEQYF
TRBJ2-3 TRBV12-3/TRBV12-4 CASSPTTSGDTDTQYF
TRBJ2-5 TRBV5-1 CASSSSGGARQETQYF
TRBJ2-3 TRBV20-1 CSAWTGNTDTQYF
TRBJ1-2 TRBV20-1 CSALSRINYGYTF
TRBJ1-2 TRBV12-5 CASGFPPGHSNYGYTF
TRBJ2-3 TRBV11-2 CASSSSARGDTQYF
TRBJ2-1 TRBV7-8 CASTPGRGAYNEQFF
TRBJ2-7 TRBV30 CAWRQGSEQYF
TRBJ2-1 TRBV27 CASSVSGQGVNEQFF
TRBJ1-2 TRBV6-6 CASNDRGANYGYTF
- TRBV5-1 CASGLENPQETQYF
TRBJ1-5 TRBV29-1 CSVGERAGRDQPQHF
TRBJ1-5 TRBV5-6 CASSLRPWGDQPQHF
TRBJ2-5 TRBV5-1 CASSLGQGHQETQYF
TRBJ2-1 TRBV13 CASRPFTGINEQFF
TRBJ2-1 TRBV27 CASSTSPGTSRNEQFF
TRBJ2-1 TRBV5-1 CASTTLPGAGGLNEQFF
TRBJ2-1 TRBV7-6 CASSVAAVVGPSYNEQFF
TRBJ1-2 TRBV6-5 CASREDRNYGYTF
TRBJ2-4 TRBV5-1 CASSLGAFTGEAKNIQYF
TRBJ2-7 TRBV20-1 CSAGDRASSYEQYF
TRBJ1-6 TRBV20-1 CSARQGLNSPLHF
TRBJ2-7 TRBV20-1 CSAHSIATSGGYEQYF
TRBJ2-1 TRBV7-2 CASSADRGVSAYNEQFF
TRBJ2-2 TRBV4-3 CASSPPGGGTGELFF
TRBJ2-3 TRBV7-2 CTSSSIYREPTDTQYF
TRBJ2-1 TRBV29-1 CSVDGQLNSNEQFF
TRBJ2-1 TRBV20-1 CSAQSGSTSYNKQFF
TRBJ1-1 TRBV9 CASSAGQGMNTEAFF
TRBJ1-2 TRBV5-6 CASSLLSGGYGYTF
TRBJ1-1 TRBV3-1 CASSQDDRYTEAFF
TRBJ1-2 TRBV12-3/TRBV12-4 CASRPPQGTHGYTF
TRBJ1-6 TRBV28 CASSLLAYSSYNSPLHF